This passage covers 7 T cell receptor beta chains from one sample sequenced in a study of blood T cells in healthy people across ages. Next came a second PCR, run for about 7 to 12 cycles, which used a sample-barcoded 5' primer along with a J-beta primer mix. TCRdb re-derived calls from the 5' RACE reads in MiXCR, one entry per CDR3 protein. The sample carries hundreds of thousands of distinct CDR3 sequences, approximately 30% recorded once. Sequencing was carried out using blood. These TCRs come from a woman older than 75 in good health.

The chain combines TRBV12-3 or TRBV12-4 with TRBJ2-3; D is possibly TRBD1 or TRBD2 (7 bases each). The CDR3 covers 15 residues. Trimming stripped 3 bases from V and 4 bases from J, with 14 bases between. This chain's CDR3 is CASSFEGGGADTQYF. CDR3 sequence (DNA): TGTGCCAGCAGTTTCGAGGGAGGGGGCGCAGATACGCAGTATTTT.

This clonotype was observed many times. The V call is TRBV5-1, the J call TRBJ1-1; possibly TRBD1 for D (6 bases). Germline V gives CDR1 SGHRS, CDR2 YFSETQ. CDR3 length: 13 amino acids. The V and J ends lost 2 bases and 4 bases respectively, with 9 bases between them. CDR3 DNA: TGCGCCAGCAGCTTTCGAGGGGGCACTGAAGCTTTCTTT. This encodes CASSFRGGTEAFF.

In the case of this clonotype: This could be a read error, since a much larger clone is one nucleotide away. V gene TRBV7-6 combines with J gene TRBJ2-7, with a tentative D call TRBD2 (6 bases). From germline, CDR1 is SGHVS and CDR2 FNYEAQ. V lost 8 bases and J 3 bases, leaving 17 bases between the germline ends. This CDR3 is 14 amino acids long. In nucleotides, the CDR3 is TGTGCCAGCGGCCGCGGAGGGGACCGCTACGAGCAGTACTTC. Residues: CASGRGGDRYEQYF.

This clonotype was detected a few times. This chain connects TRBV6-1 to TRBJ2-2; D remains ambiguous. Germline CDR1 MNHNS, CDR2 SASEGT. Trimming removed 1 base at V and 3 bases at J, with 9 bases between. The CDR3 sequence is 15 residues long. The CDR3 reads CASSEGSYYTGELFF. The CDR3 DNA follows: TGTGCCAGCAGTGAAGGGTCCTACTACACCGGGGAGCTGTTTTTT.

The rearrangement uses TRBV5-6 and TRBJ1-3, with D possibly matching TRBD1 (6 bases). The CDR3 totals 19 residues. Germline V gene data show CDR1 as SGHDT and CDR2 as YYEEEE. V lost 1 base and J lost 0, with 20 bases in between. CDR3 sequence (DNA): TGTGCCAGCAGCTTGTTCGGGGGCTACGATGCCTTCTCTGGAAACACCATATATTTT. This sequence encodes CASSLFGGYDAFSGNTIYF.

This clonotype was seen a handful of times. The rearrangement uses TRBV3-1 and TRBJ1-1, with unresolved D. V lost 0 bases and J lost 2, with 7 bases in between. The CDR3 consists of 14 residues. The V gene's germline CDR1 is LGHDT and CDR2 YNNKEL (reference sequence). CDR3 sequence reads: CASSQDGFNTEAFF. The CDR3 nucleotides are TGTGCCAGCAGCCAAGATGGATTTAACACTGAAGCTTTCTTT.

This rearrangement joins TRBV7-2 to TRBJ1-5; TRBD1 might be the D (5 bases). In germline, CDR1 is SGHTA, CDR2 FQGNSA. The CDR3 totals 14 residues. V was clipped by 1 base and J by 5 bases, with 9 bases between them. The DNA for the CDR3 is TGTGCCAGCAGCTTAGGGGCAGGGTATCAGCCCCAGCATTTT. This encodes CASSLGAGYQPQHF.